This TCR beta chain comes out of a study of T cell responses to AZD1222 COVID-19 vaccine. This CDR3 region has 14 residues. Germline V CDR1 and CDR2: MNHEY, SVGAGI. With 6 bases clipped from V and 6 bases from J, the junction kept 10 bases outside the gene matches. Study results and caveats: Clonal diversity was possibly underestimated, and white British individuals and females predominated among donors. The CD4 TCRs associated with vaccination extended across spike and predominated at 160-218 and 743-854. Seropositivity was recorded at baseline in only 6 or 7 AZD1222 recipients. None of the repertoires were sampled until the peak T cell response had passed.

This clone has only one observation. Its target is unknown. The table came from immunoSEQ multiplex PCR; TCRdb's copy has only in-frame clones and leaves some out. The repertoire holds more than 150,000 clones, approximately 91% seen once, with roughly 0.99% in the top ten. This material consisted of peripheral blood, taken on day 0 of AZD1222 vaccination. This rearrangement joins TRBV6-5 to TRBJ2-7, with 8 bases identical to TRBD2. This sequence was found in an adult in good health. The CDR3 reads CASSDGGAGGEQYF. DNA for the CDR3: TGTGCCAGCAGCGACGGGGGGGCGGGTGGCGAGCAGTACTTC.